The 30 T cell receptor beta chains in this list originate from one sample, sequenced in a study of T cells in Graves' hyperthyroidism and ophthalmopathy. What was amplified from RNA transcripts were TCR beta CDR3 regions. Researchers ran a first-round RT-PCR on the TCR CDR3 using the HTBI primer set. Each CDR3 protein gets one entry after TCRdb re-called the multiplex PCR reads with MiXCR. The data hold a few hundred thousand distinct CDR3 sequences, with 11% to 15% observed a single time. Specimen: blood. The source is a woman in her 30s with Graves' hyperthyroidism that later progressed to Graves' ophthalmopathy.

This clonotype was seen a single time. The V gene is TRBV6-2 or TRBV6-3, the J gene TRBJ1-4, with D unclear. V was clipped by 7 bases and J by 6 bases, with 9 bases between them. In germline, CDR1 is MNHEY, CDR2 SVGEGT. The CDR3 extends over 12 amino acids. The CDR3 sequence is CASMAEDEKLFF. DNA for the CDR3: TGTGCCAGCATGGCGGAGGATGAAAAACTGTTTTTT.

V and J are TRBV19 and TRBJ2-7; D gene uncertain. The CDR3 covers 13 residues. Germline CDR1 is LNHDA and CDR2 is SQIVND (reference sequence). The V gene lost 3 bases and the J gene lost 2 bases, with 8 bases spanning the gap. In DNA, the CDR3 is TGTGCCAGTAGTATCGCGGATGCCTACGAGCAGTACTTC. Translating gives CASSIADAYEQYF. The whole variable domain, remainder taken from reference TRBV19 and TRBJ2-7, is DGGITQSPKYLFRKEGQNVTLSCEQNLNHDAMYWYRQDPGQGLRLIYYSQIVNDFQKGDIAEGYSVSREKKESFPLTVTSAQKNPTAFYLCASSIADAYEQYFGPGTRLTVT.

This clonotype has at least ten counts. J is TRBJ2-3 and V is TRBV18; D unresolved. Germline loops: CDR1 KGHSH, CDR2 LQKENI. The V end was cut by 1 base, the J end by 4 bases, with 3 bases between. The length of the CDR3 is 12 residues. The chain's CDR3 is CASSPLADTQYF. DNA for the CDR3: TGTGCCAGCTCACCACTGGCAGATACGCAGTATTTT.

The sample holds many counts of this clonotype. The gene calls are TRBV28 and TRBJ1-2; D is perhaps TRBD1 (5 bases). In germline, CDR1 is MDHEN, CDR2 SYDVKM. This CDR3 has 12 amino acids. Trimming pared 7 bases from V and 6 bases from J, leaving 12 bases between. Here the CDR3 reads CASNRQYNGYTF. The DNA of the CDR3 is TGTGCCAGCAACAGGCAGTACAATGGCTACACCTTC.

This clonotype was seen at least ten times. The CDR3 sequence is CATSRLQAGHNEQFF. The DNA of the CDR3 is TGTGCCACCAGCAGATTACAGGCAGGACACAATGAGCAGTTCTTC. The chain combines TRBV15 with TRBJ2-1, with D possibly matching TRBD1 (5 bases). CDR1 LNHNV and CDR2 YYDKDF come from the germline V gene (reference sequence). This CDR3 has 15 residues. The ends were cut back, 2 bases at V and 5 bases at J, with 13 bases in the middle.

The chain is built from TRBV19 and TRBJ1-5; 7 nucleotides agree with TRBD1. The CDR3 has 15 residues. The V segment lost 6 bases and the J segment 5 bases; nucleotides outside the gene matches: 10. Germline loops: CDR1 LNHDA, CDR2 SQIVND (reference sequence). The chain's CDR3 is CASRPGGGVYQPQHF. DNA of the CDR3: TGTGCCAGTAGACCAGGGGGGGGGGTTTATCAGCCCCAGCATTTT. Drawing the rest from reference TRBV19 and TRBJ1-5, the complete variable domain is DGGITQSPKYLFRKEGQNVTLSCEQNLNHDAMYWYRQDPGQGLRLIYYSQIVNDFQKGDIAEGYSVSREKKESFPLTVTSAQKNPTAFYLCASRPGGGVYQPQHFGDGTRLSIL.

V usage is TRBV7-9 and J usage is TRBJ1-2, with D unresolved. The CDR3 extends over 14 amino acids. Germline V gives CDR1 SEHNR, CDR2 FQNEAQ (reference sequence). Trimming took off 6 bases at V and 4 bases at J, with 15 bases between the two ends. Written as DNA, the CDR3 is TGTGCCAGCAGTTACGCAACTGTATCCTATGGCTACACCTTC. Translating gives CASSYATVSYGYTF.

A few counts support this clonotype. The V and J genes are TRBV19 and TRBJ2-1; TRBD2 is a possible D gene (7 bases). The V gene's germline CDR1 is LNHDA and CDR2 SQIVND (reference sequence). The CDR3 sequence is 14 residues long. V was trimmed by 3 bases and J by 9 bases, leaving 15 bases between them. In nucleotides, the CDR3 is TGTGCCAGTAGTATTAAGCGCGGGGGCGTTGAGCAGTTCTTC. Encoded protein: CASSIKRGGVEQFF.

Many counts were recorded for this clonotype. V and J are TRBV6-1 and TRBJ1-3, with D possibly being TRBD1 (6 bases). Germline CDR1 reads MNHNS; CDR2 reads SASEGT. Trimming cost V 4 bases and J 0 bases, with 16 bases left between them. The CDR3 runs 17 residues. CDR3 nucleotide sequence: TGTGCCAGCAGTGGGGGGGCGGACAGCACCTCTGGAAACACCATATATTTT. Translated: CASSGGADSTSGNTIYF.

This chain uses TRBV6-2 or TRBV6-3 with TRBJ1-6, with unresolved D. Trimming removed 1 base from V and 16 bases from J, with 17 bases in between. This CDR3 is 14 amino acids long. CDR1 MNHEY and CDR2 SVGEGT come from the germline V gene. In DNA, the CDR3 is TGTGCCAGCAGTTACTTTGTCGTGGGTGAAGGGCTCCACTTT. It is translated as CASSYFVVGEGLHF.

This clonotype has at least ten counts. V usage is TRBV30 and J usage is TRBJ2-3, with a possible D match to TRBD2 (6 bases). V was shortened by 2 bases and J by 5 bases, with 11 bases between the two germline ends. Germline V gene sequence: CDR1 GTSNPN, CDR2 SVGIG (reference sequence). This CDR3 comprises 13 residues. The DNA of the CDR3 is TGTGCCTGGAGTAAAGAGGGAGGAGATACGCAGTATTTT. Translated, it gives CAWSKEGGDTQYF.

This clonotype was counted between two and nine times. The chain couples TRBV4-3 to TRBJ2-1; 7 nucleotides match TRBD1. The germline CDR1 and CDR2 sequences are LGHNA and YSLEER. The V gene end was trimmed by 1 base and the J gene end by 3 bases; junction bases not matched to a gene: 6. CDR3 length: 16 residues. The CDR3 here is CASSQGHRGLYNEQFF. The DNA of the CDR3 is TGCGCCAGCAGCCAAGGCCACAGGGGTCTCTACAATGAGCAGTTCTTC.

There are many counts of this clonotype. The chain links TRBV20-1 to TRBJ2-5; D is undetermined. This CDR3 is built from 12 residues. The germline gives CDR1 DFQATT, CDR2 SNEGSKA (reference sequence). V lost 4 bases and J 4 bases, leaving 10 bases between the germline ends. This CDR3 reads CSATNRLETQYF. As DNA, the CDR3 is TGCAGTGCTACGAACCGACTAGAGACCCAGTACTTC.

This clonotype was picked up many times. The chain carries TRBV2 and TRBJ1-2; D is ambiguous. V lost 7 bases to trimming and J lost 4 bases, with 10 bases between them. CDR3 size: 12 residues. CDR1 is SNHLY and CDR2 is FYNNEI in the germline V gene. The CDR3, as DNA: TGTGCCAGCACAGACGGAAGCTATGGCTACACCTTC. It specifies CASTDGSYGYTF. Combining the CDR3 with reference TRBV2 and TRBJ1-2 gives the whole variable domain EPEVTQTPSHQVTQMGQEVILRCVPISNHLYFYWYRQILGQKVEFLVSFYNNEISEKSEIFDDQFSVERPDGSNFTLKIRSTKLEDSAMYFCASTDGSYGYTFGSGTRLTVV.

This clonotype was seen at least ten times. This sequence joins TRBV12-3 or TRBV12-4 and TRBJ2-1; 10 nucleotides agree with TRBD1. V gave up 3 bases and J gave up 4 bases; unmatched junction bases: 3. The CDR3 consists of 15 residues. CDR3 sequence (DNA): TGTGCCAGCAGTTTGGGGACAGGGGAATACAATGAGCAGTTCTTC. It yields the protein CASSLGTGEYNEQFF.

Points on this clonotype: A clone one base away is much larger, so this may be a read error. The rearrangement uses TRBV18 and TRBJ1-2; D perhaps matches TRBD1 (5 bases). The CDR3 length is 14 residues. Per the germline V gene, CDR1 is KGHSH and CDR2 is LQKENI. The CDR3 sequence is CASPPPGQSYGYTF. In nucleotides, the CDR3 is TGTGCCAGCCCACCACCGGGGCAATCTTATGGCTACACCTTC. The entire variable domain, with the rest obtained from reference TRBV18 and TRBJ1-2, is as follows: NAGVMQNPRHLVRRRGQEARLRCSPMKGHSHVYWYRQLPEEGLKFMVYLQKENIIDESGMPKERFSAEFPKEGPSILRIQQVVRGDSAAYFCASPPPGQSYGYTFGSGTRLTVV.

A few counts support this clonotype. One end of the junction varies from germline; a read error may be responsible. The chain couples TRBV6-2 or TRBV6-3 to TRBJ2-1; perhaps TRBD2 as D (5 bases). The CDR3 has 16 residues. Looked up from germline, CDR1 is MNHEY and CDR2 is SVGEGT. As DNA, the CDR3 is TGTGCCAGCAGTTCGAATAGCGTGAGCTCCTACAATGAGCGGTTCTTC. This translates into CASSSNSVSSYNERFF.

In its sample, this clonotype was seen a few times. An end of the junction differs from the germline gene, which may be a read error. V usage is TRBV6-5 and J usage is TRBJ2-7; D is perhaps TRBD2 (5 bases). Germline assignment: CDR1 MNHEY and CDR2 SVGAGI. The CDR3 length is 14 residues. Here the CDR3 reads CASSHSGERNEQYF. The CDR3 coding sequence is TGTGCCAGCAGTCACTCCGGGGAGAGGAACGAGCAGTACTTC.

This clonotype was recorded at least ten times. The V and J genes are TRBV4-1 and TRBJ2-7; TRBD1 agrees at 10 bases. The J segment lost 0 bases and the V segment lost 4 bases, leaving 12 bases of the junction unmatched. The germline gives CDR1 MGHRA, CDR2 YSYEKL. CDR3 length equals 18 residues. As DNA, the CDR3 is TGCGCCAGCAGCCTACCCGGGACAGGGGCGAAGGACTCCTACGAGCAGTACTTC. Its translation: CASSLPGTGAKDSYEQYF.

This clonotype was counted many times. This clone may be a read error of a much larger clone one base away. The J gene is TRBJ2-7, the V gene TRBV6-2 or TRBV6-3; D remains unclear. The germline gives CDR1 MNHEY, CDR2 SVGEGT. CDR3 length equals 11 residues. Trimming cost V 1 base and J 3 bases, with 1 base left between them. CDR3 bases: TGTGCCAGCAGTTACTACTACGAGCAGTACTTC. Translating it yields CASSYYYEQYF.

The sample holds many counts of this clonotype. The chain combines TRBV29-1 with TRBJ2-2, with D possibly matching TRBD2 (5 bases). Germline assignment: CDR1 SQVTM and CDR2 ANQGSEA. Trimming took 0 bases from V and 3 from J, leaving 14 bases between them. CDR3 length: 16 residues. Here the CDR3 DNA reads TGCAGCGTTGAAGATCCGAGGGTTAGTGACACCGGGGAGCTGTTTTTT. Translation gives CSVEDPRVSDTGELFF.

This clonotype was found many times. This chain connects TRBV7-9 to TRBJ2-7; 7 nucleotides agree with TRBD2. Germline lookup yields CDR1 SEHNR and CDR2 FQNEAQ (reference sequence). The CDR3 consists of 14 residues. V trimming: 7 bases; J trimming: 5 bases; junction bases outside the gene matches: 11. CDR3 nucleotides: TGTGCCAGCACCGGGGAGGGAGGGTTACACGAGCAGTACTTC. The encoded protein is CASTGEGGLHEQYF.

This chain links TRBV29-1 with TRBJ2-1, with TRBD2 identical over 8 bases. This CDR3 has 13 amino acids. CDR1 SQVTM and CDR2 ANQGSEA come from the germline V gene. V trimming: 4 bases; J trimming: 7 bases; junction bases outside the gene matches: 6. The CDR3 region has the DNA TGCAGCGTTGGACTAGCGAATAAGAATGAGCAGTTCTTC. Translated: CSVGLANKNEQFF.

This chain connects TRBV3-1 to TRBJ2-2; 7 bases line up with TRBD2. This CDR3 is built from 18 residues. Trimming took 4 bases from V and 6 from J; bases not matched to a gene: 17. Germline CDR1 reads LGHDT; CDR2 reads YNNKEL (reference sequence). CDR3 in amino acids: CASSRMEAGLVSAGELFF. CDR3 in DNA: TGTGCCAGCAGCCGAATGGAAGCCGGACTAGTGAGTGCCGGGGAGCTGTTTTTT.

This clonotype was recorded many times. The genes are TRBV20-1 and TRBJ2-7; 8 bases line up with TRBD2. Trimming at V came to 6 bases and at J to 3 bases, leaving 13 bases not matched to a gene. The CDR3 extends over 15 amino acids. Germline assignment: CDR1 DFQATT and CDR2 SNEGSKA (reference sequence). Here the CDR3 reads CSAPAGTSWFYEQYF. The CDR3 coding sequence is TGCAGTGCACCGGCCGGGACTAGTTGGTTCTACGAGCAGTACTTC.

This clonotype was observed at least ten times. The rearrangement links TRBV19 to TRBJ2-1, with TRBD2 matching 10 bases. The germline gives CDR1 LNHDA, CDR2 SQIVND (reference sequence). The junction had 6 bases not matched to a gene; V was cut back by 6 bases and J by 4 bases. The CDR3 length is 15 residues. CDR3 residues: CASSGEREGYNEQFF. In DNA form, the CDR3 reads TGTGCCAGTAGCGGCGAGCGGGAGGGATACAATGAGCAGTTCTTC.

Ten or more counts support this clonotype. The chain couples TRBV6-6 to TRBJ2-4; D may be TRBD1 (5 bases). Germline lookup yields CDR1 MNHNY and CDR2 SVGAGI (reference sequence). Trimming shortened V by 0 bases and J by 7 bases, and 13 bases separated the two germline ends. This CDR3 region has 15 residues. The CDR3 sequence is CASSYSMGLGNIQYF. In nucleotides, the CDR3 is TGTGCCAGCAGTTACTCGATGGGGCTGGGGAACATTCAGTACTTC.

This clonotype was detected only a few times. The gene calls are TRBV6-1 and TRBJ2-1; tentatively, D is TRBD1 (5 bases). This CDR3 is built from 16 residues. CDR1 and CDR2 (germline): MNHNS, SASEGT. V was cut by 2 bases and J by 3 bases, with 14 bases left in between. CDR3 loop: CASSETPQGGYNEQFF. The CDR3 DNA reads as TGTGCCAGCAGTGAAACCCCCCAGGGCGGCTACAATGAGCAGTTCTTC.

This clonotype was seen ten or more times. The gene calls are TRBV28 and TRBJ2-2; no clear D. This CDR3 contains 17 residues. Germline V CDR1 and CDR2: MDHEN, SYDVKM. Trimming cost V 1 base and J 5 bases, with 17 bases left between them. CDR3 nucleotide sequence: TGTGCCAGCAGTTTATTTGGTAGCATGATGGGGACCGGGGAGCTGTTTTTT. Translating it yields CASSLFGSMMGTGELFF.

The chain carries TRBV11-2 and TRBJ2-1; maybe TRBD2 (6 bases). The CDR3 is 13 residues long. Per the germline V gene, CDR1 is SGHAT and CDR2 is FQNNGV. Trimming left V 5 bases short and J 6 bases short, with 11 bases between. The CDR3 reads CASSHLSGNEQFF. As DNA, the CDR3 is TGTGCCAGCAGCCACCTTAGCGGCAATGAGCAGTTCTTC.